This T cell receptor beta chain was identified in a study of cytotoxic CD8 clonotypes in ibrutinib-treated CLL. Study-wide points: Sustained-remission and progressing patients were not sampled at matched times. Age-matched healthy donor levels were exceeded by baseline clonality, which tracked circulating CD8+ T-cell counts. Public clonotypes occurred uncommonly; on treatment, they contracted or remained stable.

CDR1 LGHNA and CDR2 YNFKEQ come from the germline V gene. V shed 6 bases, J shed 4 bases, and the junction held 5 bases outside the gene matches. CDR3 size: 13 residues. On this clone itself: Its specificity is not known.

TCR beta libraries used 2 to 2.5 micrograms of genomic DNA from cryopreserved PBMCs. Sequencing was performed with immunoSEQ multiplex PCR; in TCRdb, only in-frame clones are kept and a portion is missing. Among approximately 100,000 clones listed, 55% to 75% were seen once. This TCR derives from a human donor with chronic lymphocytic leukemia. The sequencing used PBMCs, collected after 24 months of ibrutinib treatment. V gene TRBV4-2 combines with J gene TRBJ1-2, with 7 bases fitting TRBD1. This CDR3 reads CASSRDSPYGYTF. CDR3 coding DNA: TGTGCCAGCAGTCGGGACAGCCCCTATGGCTACACCTTC.